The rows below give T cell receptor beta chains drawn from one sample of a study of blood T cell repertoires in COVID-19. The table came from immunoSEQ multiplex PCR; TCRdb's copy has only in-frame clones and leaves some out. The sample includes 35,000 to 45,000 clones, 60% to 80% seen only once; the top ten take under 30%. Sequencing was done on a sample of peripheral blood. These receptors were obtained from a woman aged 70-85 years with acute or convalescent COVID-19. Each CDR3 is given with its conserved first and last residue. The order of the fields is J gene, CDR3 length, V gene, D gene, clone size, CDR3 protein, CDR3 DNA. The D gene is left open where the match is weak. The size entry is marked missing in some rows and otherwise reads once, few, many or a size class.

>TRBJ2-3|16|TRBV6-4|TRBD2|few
CASSDSTSGHTDTQYF
TGTGCCAGCAGTGACTCTACTAGCGGGCACACAGATACGCAGTATTTT
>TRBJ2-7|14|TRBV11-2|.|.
CASSLGGGPGEQYF
TGTGCCAGCAGCTTAGGGGGAGGTCCTGGCGAGCAGTACTTC
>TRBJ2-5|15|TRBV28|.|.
CASSRETSWIRTQYF
TGTGCCAGCAGTCGTGAAACTAGCTGGATCAGGACCCAGTACTTC
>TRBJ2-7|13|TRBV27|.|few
CASFNSFPYEQYF
TGTGCCAGCTTCAACAGTTTCCCCTACGAGCAGTACTTC
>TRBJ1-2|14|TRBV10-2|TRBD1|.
CASSGTGRRYGYTF
TGCGCCAGCAGCGGGACAGGGCGTCGCTATGGCTACACCTTC
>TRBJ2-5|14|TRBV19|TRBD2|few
CASSIAGGQETQYF
TGTGCCAGTAGTATAGCGGGGGGGCAGGAGACCCAGTACTTC
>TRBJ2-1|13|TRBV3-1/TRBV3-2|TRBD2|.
CASSHGGSNEQFF
TGTGCCAGCAGCCATGGCGGGAGCAATGAGCAGTTCTTC
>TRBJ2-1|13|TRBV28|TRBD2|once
CASRETSSLEQFF
TGTGCCAGCAGGGAGACTAGCTCACTTGAGCAGTTCTTC
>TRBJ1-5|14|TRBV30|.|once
CAWSAGVWGQPQHF
TGTGCCTGGAGTGCGGGAGTGTGGGGTCAGCCCCAGCATTTT
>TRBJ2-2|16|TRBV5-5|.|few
CASSFRGGADTGELFF
TGTGCCAGCAGCTTCCGAGGGGGGGCGGACACCGGGGAGCTGTTTTTT
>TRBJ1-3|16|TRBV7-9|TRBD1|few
CASSDSGQGSGNTIYF
TGTGCCAGCAGCGACTCGGGACAGGGGTCCGGAAACACCATATATTTT
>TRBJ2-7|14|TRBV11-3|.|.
CASSPSTTGYEQYF
TGTGCCAGCAGCCCCTCGACGACAGGCTACGAGCAGTACTTC
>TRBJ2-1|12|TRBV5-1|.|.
CASRGGAVEQFF
TGCGCCAGCAGAGGAGGGGCTGTTGAGCAGTTCTTC
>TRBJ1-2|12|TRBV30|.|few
CAWSGGNYGYTF
TGTGCCTGGAGCGGGGGGAACTATGGCTACACCTTC
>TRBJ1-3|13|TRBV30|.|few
CAWSVYREGTIYF
TGTGCCTGGAGTGTTTACAGGGAGGGCACCATATATTTT
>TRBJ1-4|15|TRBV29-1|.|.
CSVSPPGGVGEKLFF
TGCAGCGTTTCACCCCCCGGGGGGGTAGGGGAAAAACTGTTTTTT
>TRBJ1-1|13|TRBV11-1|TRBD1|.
CASRGQTNTEAFF
TGTGCCAGCAGGGGACAGACGAACACTGAAGCTTTCTTT
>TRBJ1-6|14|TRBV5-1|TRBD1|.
CASSEGQGSSPLHF
TGCGCCAGCAGCGAGGGACAGGGTAGTTCACCCCTCCACTTT
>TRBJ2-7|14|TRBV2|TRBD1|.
CASSLTGGGYEQYF
TGTGCCAGCAGTCTGACAGGGGGCGGGTACGAGCAGTACTTC
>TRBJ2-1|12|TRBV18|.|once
CASSPWSDEQFF
TGTGCCAGCTCACCGTGGAGCGATGAGCAGTTCTTC
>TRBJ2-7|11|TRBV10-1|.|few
CASTGKYEQYF
TGCGCCAGCACGGGTAAGTACGAGCAGTACTTC
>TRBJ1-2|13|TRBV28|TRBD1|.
CASSSQGAYGYTF
TGTGCCAGCAGTTCCCAGGGGGCCTATGGCTACACCTTC
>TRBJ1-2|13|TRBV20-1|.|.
CSASIRNNYGYTF
TGCAGTGCTAGTATCAGGAATAACTATGGCTACACCTTC
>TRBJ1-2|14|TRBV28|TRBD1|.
CASSSANRGYGYTF
TGTGCCAGCAGTTCCGCAAACAGGGGGTATGGCTACACCTTC
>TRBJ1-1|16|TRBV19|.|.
CASSPRHTGRNTEAFF
TGTGCCAGTAGTCCACGACATACGGGGAGGAACACTGAAGCTTTCTTT
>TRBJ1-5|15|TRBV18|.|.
CASSQNSGNDQPQHF
TGTGCCAGCTCACAAAACTCGGGAAATGATCAGCCCCAGCATTTT
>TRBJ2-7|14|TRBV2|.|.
CASSALTVSYEQYF
TGTGCCAGCAGTGCCCTAACAGTTTCCTACGAGCAGTACTTC
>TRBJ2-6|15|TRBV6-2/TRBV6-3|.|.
CASSYYSSGANVLTF
TGTGCCAGCAGTTACTATAGCTCTGGGGCCAACGTCCTGACTTTC
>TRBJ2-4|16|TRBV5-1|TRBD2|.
CASSLVGTSGGNIQYF
TGCGCCAGCAGCTTGGTAGGCACTAGCGGGGGGAACATTCAGTACTTC
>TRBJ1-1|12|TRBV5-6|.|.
CASSSPSAAAFF
TGTGCCAGCAGCTCGCCATCCGCGGCAGCTTTCTTT
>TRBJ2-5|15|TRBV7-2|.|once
CASSLPQKRAETQYF
TGTGCCAGCAGCCTACCCCAAAAGAGGGCAGAGACCCAGTACTTC
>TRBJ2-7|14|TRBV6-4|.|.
CASSDSTDLWEQYF
TGTGCCAGCAGTGACTCCACAGACCTCTGGGAGCAGTACTTC
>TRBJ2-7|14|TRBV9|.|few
CASSAGTSLYEQYF
TGTGCCAGCAGCGCCGGGACTTCCCTCTACGAGCAGTACTTC
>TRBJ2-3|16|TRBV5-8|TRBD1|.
CASSSPGQGAGDTQYF
TGTGCCAGCAGCTCGCCGGGACAGGGGGCGGGAGATACGCAGTATTTT
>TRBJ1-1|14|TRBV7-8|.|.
CASSPSPGNTEAFF
TGTGCCAGCAGCCCTAGCCCAGGGAACACTGAAGCTTTCTTT
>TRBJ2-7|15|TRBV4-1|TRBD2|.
CASSQDQAGGSEQYF
TGCGCCAGCAGCCAAGATCAAGCGGGAGGGAGCGAGCAGTACTTC
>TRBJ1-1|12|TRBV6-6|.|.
CAAHGGGTEAFF
TGTGCCGCTCACGGCGGGGGAACTGAAGCTTTCTTT